This T cell receptor beta chain was documented in a study of regulatory T cells in long-lasting Graves disease. Arm-PCR of CDR3 regions and iRepertoire HTBI primers were used to build TCR beta libraries. TCRdb re-called the multiplex PCR reads with MiXCR, one entry per CDR3 protein. This table holds around 250,000 distinct CDR3 sequences, roughly a fifth found once. As to time point: newly diagnosed GD, antithyroid drugs for less than 3 months. From RNA extracted from PBMCs, the TCR library was made. The origin of this receptor is a female donor with Graves disease. The sample consisted of peripheral blood mononuclear cells (PBMCs), taken at new diagnosis, from a patient treated with antithyroid drugs.

As DNA, the CDR3 is TGTGCCAGCAGCCCCAACACCGGGGAGCAGTTCTTC. Its protein is CASSPNTGEQFF. The rearrangement joins TRBV7-2 to TRBJ2-1; D is undetermined. The CDR3 spans 12 residues. Germline V gene sequence: CDR1 SGHTA, CDR2 FQGNSA. V dropped 5 bases and J dropped 10 bases, with 12 bases sitting between them.